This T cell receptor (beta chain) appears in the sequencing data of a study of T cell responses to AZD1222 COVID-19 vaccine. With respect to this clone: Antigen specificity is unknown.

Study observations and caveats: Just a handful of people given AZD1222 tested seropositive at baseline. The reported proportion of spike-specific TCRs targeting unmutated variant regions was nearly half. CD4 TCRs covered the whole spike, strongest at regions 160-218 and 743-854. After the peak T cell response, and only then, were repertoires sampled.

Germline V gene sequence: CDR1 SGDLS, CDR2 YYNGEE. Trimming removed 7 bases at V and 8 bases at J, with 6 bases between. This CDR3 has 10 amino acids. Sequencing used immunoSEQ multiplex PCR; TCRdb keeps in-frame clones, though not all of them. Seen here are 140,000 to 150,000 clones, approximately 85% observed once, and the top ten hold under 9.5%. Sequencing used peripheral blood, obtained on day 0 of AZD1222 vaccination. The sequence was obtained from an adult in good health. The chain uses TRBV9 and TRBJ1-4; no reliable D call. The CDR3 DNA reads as TGTGCCAGCCCGGCGGAAAAACTGTTTTTT. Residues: CASPAEKLFF. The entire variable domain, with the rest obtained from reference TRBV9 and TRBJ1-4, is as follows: DSGVTQTPKHLITATGQRVTLRCSPRSGDLSVYWYQQSLDQGLQFLIQYYNGEERAKGNILERFSAQQFPDLHSELNLSSLELGDSALYFCASPAEKLFFGSGTQLSVL.